This T cell receptor beta chain was retrieved from a study of T cell responses to AZD1222 COVID-19 vaccine. Points from the study as a whole: Epitopes outside B.1.351 and B.1.1.7 mutated regions reportedly drew nearly half of spike TCRs. Females outnumbered males among donors, who were mostly white British; clonal diversity was possibly underestimated.

Generated by immunoSEQ multiplex PCR, the TCRdb table keeps only in-frame clones and is missing some. The table lists 150,000 or so clones, about 91% of them singletons. Of note for this clone: Its antigen remains unidentified.

The CDR3 is 13 residues long. Trimming removed 7 bases at V and 7 bases at J, with 17 bases between. Germline V CDR1 and CDR2: LNHNV, YYDKDF (reference sequence). This sequence joins TRBV15 and TRBJ2-7; D not certain. The source is an adult in good health. This specimen consisted of peripheral blood, obtained on day 0 of AZD1222 vaccination. The CDR3 DNA reads as TGTGCCACCACTATACGCCTTCATGGGGAGCAGTACTTC. It specifies CATTIRLHGEQYF.